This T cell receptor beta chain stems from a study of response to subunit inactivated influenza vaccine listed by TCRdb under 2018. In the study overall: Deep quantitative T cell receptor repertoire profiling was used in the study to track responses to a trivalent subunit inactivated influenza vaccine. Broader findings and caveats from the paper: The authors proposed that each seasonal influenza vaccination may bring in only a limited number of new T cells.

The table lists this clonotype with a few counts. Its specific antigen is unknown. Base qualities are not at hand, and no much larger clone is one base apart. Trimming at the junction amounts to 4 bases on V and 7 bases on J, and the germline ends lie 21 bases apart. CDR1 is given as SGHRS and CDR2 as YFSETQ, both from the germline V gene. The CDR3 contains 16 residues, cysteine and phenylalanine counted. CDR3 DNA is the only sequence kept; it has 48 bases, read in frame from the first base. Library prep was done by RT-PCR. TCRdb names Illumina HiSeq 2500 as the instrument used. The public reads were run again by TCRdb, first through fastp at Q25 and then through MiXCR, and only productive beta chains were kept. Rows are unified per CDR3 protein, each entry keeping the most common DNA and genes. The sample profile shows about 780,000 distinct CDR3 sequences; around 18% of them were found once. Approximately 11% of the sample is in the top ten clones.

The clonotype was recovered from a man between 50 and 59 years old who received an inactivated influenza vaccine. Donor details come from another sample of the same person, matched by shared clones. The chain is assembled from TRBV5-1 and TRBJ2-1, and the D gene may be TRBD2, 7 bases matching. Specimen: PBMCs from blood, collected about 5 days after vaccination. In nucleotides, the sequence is TGCGCCAGCAGCCGTATGGGTCGGGGGGCCTCAAATGAGCAGTTCTTC. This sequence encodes CASSRMGRGASNEQFF.